This TCR beta chain was profiled in a study of shared clonotypes between healthy human individuals. Trimming at V came to 2 bases and at J to 2 bases, leaving 7 bases not matched to a gene. This CDR3 contains 16 residues. The germline V gene encodes CDR1 SGHAT and CDR2 FQNNGV. Study-wide findings and caveats: Donor scarcity curtailed the genetic and exposure-history diversity represented herein.

The assay was run at deep level. Genomic DNA per cell subset filled all wells of several immunoSEQ plates. Unsorted PBMCs provided DNA that was sequenced on ten immunoSEQ deep assay plates. Some clones are missing from TCRdb's copy, which holds only in-frame ones; the method was immunoSEQ multiplex PCR. The sample lists hundreds of thousands of clones; about 76% were seen once. The sample holds one count of this clone. Its antigen is unidentified. The V call is TRBV11-2, the J call TRBJ2-7; TRBD1 matches 9 bases. The source of this sequence is a woman between 35 and 50 years old in good health. Some clones in this sample may be carry-over from other donors' samples. The sample taken for sequencing was PBMCs. CDR3 nucleotide sequence: TGTGCCAGCAGCTTATACCGGACAGGGGCCACCTACGAGCAGTACTTC. Protein product: CASSLYRTGATYEQYF.